The clone carrying this TCR beta chain has just a few counts. Antigen: not known. Sequencing templates came from extracted RNA that was reverse transcribed into cDNA. Libraries were prepared by immunoSEQ multiplex PCR; TCRdb keeps only in-frame clonotypes and omits some of them. The sample holds about 210,000 clones, less than 65% seen once. Documented treatment: oral pan-JAK inhibitor, 5-10 mg twice daily. Alopecia areata patients provided lesional scalp punch biopsies and peripheral blood. Researchers picked out CD4+ and CD8+ T cells from PBMCs by sorting. This sample is drawn from a study of CD8+ T cells in alopecia areata. Background on the study: The investigators scored severity in treated patients by the percentage of affected scalp area. General observations from the study: Especially in alopecia totalis/universalis, lesional scalp showed greater clonality than normal scalp did.

Trimming pared 3 bases from V and 4 bases from J, leaving 16 bases between. The CDR3 is 14 amino acids. CDR1 and CDR2 from the germline V gene are SQVTM and ANQGSEA. The material was CD4+ T cells sorted from blood, obtained at week 4, from a patient treated with tofacitinib. The chain has TRBV29-1 and TRBJ2-7; D tentatively reads TRBD1 or TRBD2 (5 bases each). This TCR was recovered from a human donor with alopecia areata. The CDR3 loop is CSVDFAAEGYEQYF. The CDR3 bases are TGCAGCGTTGATTTTGCGGCAGAGGGGTACGAGCAGTACTTC.